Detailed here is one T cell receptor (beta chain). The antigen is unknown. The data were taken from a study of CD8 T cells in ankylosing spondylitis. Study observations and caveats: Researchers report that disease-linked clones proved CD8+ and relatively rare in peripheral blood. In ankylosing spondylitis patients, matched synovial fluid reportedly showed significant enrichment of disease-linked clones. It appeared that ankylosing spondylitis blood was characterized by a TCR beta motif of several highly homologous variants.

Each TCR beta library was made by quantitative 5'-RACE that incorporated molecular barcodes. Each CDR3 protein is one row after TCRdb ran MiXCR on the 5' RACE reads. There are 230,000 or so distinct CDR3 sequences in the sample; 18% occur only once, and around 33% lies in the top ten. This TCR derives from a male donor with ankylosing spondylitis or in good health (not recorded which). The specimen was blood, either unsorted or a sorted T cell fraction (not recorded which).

The DNA of the CDR3 is TGTGCCAGCAGCTTAGATATGGGCGAGACTTTCAGCTACGAGCAGTACTTC. Protein: CASSLDMGETFSYEQYF. The genes are TRBV7-9 and TRBJ2-7; D gene ambiguous. The germline V gene encodes CDR1 SEHNR and CDR2 FQNEAQ (reference sequence). The CDR3 loop spans 17 amino acids. V was pared by 1 base and J by 3 bases, with 19 bases between.